The present T cell receptor beta chain was sequenced within a study of Graves' ophthalmopathy and Graves' hyperthyroidism. Enrollment excluded any patients with other autoimmune diseases, uncontrolled infections, pregnancy or lactation. Amplification targeted the TCR beta CDR3 regions, with RNA transcripts as the source material. RT-PCR with HTBI primers came first, then second-round multiplex PCR. TCRdb called the multiplex PCR reads again in MiXCR, with one record for every CDR3 protein. The sample lists a few hundred thousand distinct CDR3 sequences, less than 45% seen once, with roughly 4% in the top ten. The sequenced sample was peripheral blood or thyroid tissue (not recorded which). This clonotype was obtained from an adult man with Graves' hyperthyroidism.

CDR3 coding DNA: TGTGCCAGCAGCCTCGGCGGGGTAGCAATTCAGCCCCAGCATTTT. Encoded protein: CASSLGGVAIQPQHF. The rearrangement links TRBV28 to TRBJ1-5, with D uncertain. The length of the CDR3 is 15 residues. CDR1 is MDHEN, CDR2 SYDVKM, per germline. V lost 6 bases, J lost 6 bases, and 18 bases lay in between. The whole variable domain, remainder taken from reference TRBV28 and TRBJ1-5, is DVKVTQSSRYLVKRTGEKVFLECVQDMDHENMFWYRQDPGLGLRLIYFSYDVKMKEKGDIPEGYSVSREKKERFSLILESASTNQTSMYLCASSLGGVAIQPQHFGDGTRLSIL.